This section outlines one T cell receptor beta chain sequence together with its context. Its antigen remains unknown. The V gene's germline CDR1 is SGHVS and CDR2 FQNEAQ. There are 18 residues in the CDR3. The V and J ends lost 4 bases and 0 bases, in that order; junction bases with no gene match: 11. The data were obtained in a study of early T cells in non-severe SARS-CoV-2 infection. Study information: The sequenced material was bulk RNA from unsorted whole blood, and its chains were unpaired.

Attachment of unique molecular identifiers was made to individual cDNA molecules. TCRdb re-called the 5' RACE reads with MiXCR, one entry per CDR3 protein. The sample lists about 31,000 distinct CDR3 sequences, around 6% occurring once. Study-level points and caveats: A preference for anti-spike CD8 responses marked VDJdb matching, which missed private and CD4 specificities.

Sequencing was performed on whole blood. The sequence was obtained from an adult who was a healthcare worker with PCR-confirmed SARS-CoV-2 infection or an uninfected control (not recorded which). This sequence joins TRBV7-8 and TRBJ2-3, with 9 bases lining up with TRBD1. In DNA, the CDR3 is TGTGCCAGCAGCTCGAGACAGGGGGTCCTCTCTAGCACAGATACGCAGTATTTT. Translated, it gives CASSSRQGVLSSTDTQYF.